These T cell receptor beta chains were read from a single sample in a study of radiotherapy plus CTLA-4 blockade in lung cancer. The assay was immunoSEQ multiplex PCR, and TCRdb's table has in-frame clones only and misses some. The table has about 88,000 clones, 60% to 80% seen once; the top ten hold roughly 13%. Sequencing was performed on peripheral blood, taken from a patient treated with radiotherapy plus ipilimumab. The source of these receptors is a human donor with non-small cell lung cancer that progressed on radiotherapy plus ipilimumab. Both conserved end residues are part of each CDR3. The D gene is left open where the match is weak. Expanded clones get a size class; other rows say once, few or many, or leave the size out.

V	size	J	D	DNA	CDR3
TRBV7-6	NA	TRBJ1-6	NA	TGTGCCAGCAGCTTAGGGTCAGTCGATAATTCACCCCTCCACTTT	CASSLGSVDNSPLHF
TRBV2	NA	TRBJ2-4	NA	TGTGCCAGCAGTGACGGCGGGATGGAAAACATTCAGTACTTC	CASSDGGMENIQYF
TRBV14	once	TRBJ2-2	NA	TGTGCCAGCAGCCAAGCCTACAAGAACACCGGGGAGCTGTTTTTT	CASSQAYKNTGELFF
TRBV7-9	NA	TRBJ2-7	NA	TGTGCCAGCAGCGCCCGGGACAATCACGAGCAGTACTTC	CASSARDNHEQYF
TRBV29-1	NA	TRBJ2-3	TRBD2	TGCAGCGGTGGGGGACTAGCGGGAGGACTGAGCACAGATACGCAGTATTTT	CSGGGLAGGLSTDTQYF
TRBV4-1	NA	TRBJ2-7	NA	TGCGCCAGCAGCCAAGAAGGGCTCACGGGGCAGTACTTC	CASSQEGLTGQYF
TRBV6-1	NA	TRBJ2-1	TRBD2	TGTGCCAGCAGTTTAGGACTAGCGGGGGCTGAGCAGTTCTTC	CASSLGLAGAEQFF
TRBV19	NA	TRBJ1-1	NA	TGTGCCAGTAGATGGGGGGAACGGGACACTGAAGCTTTCTTT	CASRWGERDTEAFF
TRBV19	NA	TRBJ2-7	NA	TGTGCCAGTAGTATGGCCGGGACTTACGAGCAGTACTTC	CASSMAGTYEQYF
TRBV6-1	NA	TRBJ2-3	NA	TGTGCCAGCAGTGAAGAGCTGACAGATACGCAGTATTTT	CASSEELTDTQYF
TRBV7-2	few	TRBJ1-5	NA	TGTGCCAGCAGCGGTGTTGAGGATCAGCCCCAGCATTTT	CASSGVEDQPQHF
TRBV7-2	NA	TRBJ2-5	TRBD2	TGTGCCAGCAGCTTAATGGGACTAGCGCAAGAGACCCAGTACTTC	CASSLMGLAQETQYF
TRBV4-3	many	TRBJ1-5	NA	TGCGCCAGCAGCCAAGGTATCAGCACCAATCAGCCCCAGCATTTT	CASSQGISTNQPQHF
TRBV7-6	NA	TRBJ2-3	TRBD2	TGTGCCAGCAGCTCCTTCGGGGGGAGGGCCGGGGGAGATACGCAGTATTTT	CASSSFGGRAGGDTQYF
TRBV11-2	NA	TRBJ1-1	NA	TGTGCCAGCAGCTTATTGGCAGGAAGTAACACTGAAGCTTTCTTT	CASSLLAGSNTEAFF
TRBV15	NA	TRBJ1-4	TRBD1	TGTGCCACCAGCAGAGATCTCGCAGGGGGCAATGAAAAACTGTTTTTT	CATSRDLAGGNEKLFF
TRBV5-4	few	TRBJ2-2	NA	TGTGCCAGCAGCCAAGATACAGGGCCCGGGGAGCTGTTTTTT	CASSQDTGPGELFF
TRBV7-9	NA	TRBJ2-1	TRBD2	TGTGCCAGCAGCGGCCGGGGGGGACCAGGGGAGTTCTTC	CASSGRGGPGEFF
TRBV7-8	NA	TRBJ2-3	TRBD2	TGTGCCAGCAGCAGACTAGCGGGAGGCCCCACAGATACGCAGTATTTT	CASSRLAGGPTDTQYF
TRBV6-5	NA	TRBJ2-4	NA	TGTGCCAGCAGTTCGAGGTCTGGAAACATTCAGTACTTC	CASSSRSGNIQYF
TRBV5-4	many	TRBJ2-1	TRBD1	TGTGCCAGCAGCTTGGGGACAGGGCCGGCGGACAATGAGCAGTTCTTC	CASSLGTGPADNEQFF
TRBV10-1	NA	TRBJ2-3	TRBD2	TGCGCCAGCAGTGAAGCGGGAGGGAGAGATACGCAGTATTTT	CASSEAGGRDTQYF
TRBV28	NA	TRBJ1-4	NA	TGTGCCAGCAGTTTTTTAACGGGCGCAACTAATGAAAAACTGTTTTTT	CASSFLTGATNEKLFF
TRBV5-6	NA	TRBJ2-1	NA	TGTGCCAGCAGGGGGGACGTCGATGAGCAGTTCTTC	CASRGDVDEQFF
TRBV7-2	NA	TRBJ2-1	NA	TGTGCCAGCAGCGACGGATTAGGGGTTTACAATGAGCAGTTCTTC	CASSDGLGVYNEQFF
TRBV28	NA	TRBJ1-2	TRBD1	TGTGCCAGCAGTACAGGGGTTGGGATGAGAACCTATGGCTACACCTTC	CASSTGVGMRTYGYTF
TRBV7-2	NA	TRBJ1-1	NA	TGTGCCAGCAGCGAACGGACCGCATCCTACACTGAAGCTTTCTTT	CASSERTASYTEAFF
TRBV9	few	TRBJ1-2	NA	TGTGCCAGCAGGCCGCCCGGGGGAGACCTCTATGGCTACACCTTC	CASRPPGGDLYGYTF
TRBV9	NA	TRBJ2-3	TRBD2	TGTGCCAGCAGCGTAGCGACTAGCGGGAAAGGGACAGATACGCAGTATTTT	CASSVATSGKGTDTQYF